These 30 T cell receptor beta chains came from one sample sequenced in a study of response to subunit inactivated influenza vaccine. One entry per CDR3 protein, called by TCRdb with MiXCR from the RT-PCR reads. The sample comprises 540,000 or so distinct CDR3 sequences, 13% of which are singletons, and under 15% rests with the top ten. The sample here was PBMCs from blood, taken more than 35 days after vaccination. The source is a man in his fifties or sixties who received an inactivated influenza vaccine.

This clonotype was seen many times. V and J are TRBV12-3 or TRBV12-4 and TRBJ2-5; a weak D match, TRBD1 (6 bases). Trimming pared 6 bases from V and 1 base from J, leaving 12 bases between. This CDR3 has 14 residues. CDR3 amino acids: CASSPTGPQETQYF. The CDR3 region has the DNA TGTGCCAGCAGCCCCACAGGGCCCCAAGAGACCCAGTACTTC.

This clonotype has a count of ten or more. The chain employs TRBV20-1 and TRBJ2-1; 9 bases agree with TRBD2. This CDR3 contains 14 residues. Germline loops: CDR1 DFQATT, CDR2 SNEGSKA (reference sequence). The J segment lost 4 bases and the V segment lost 4 bases, leaving 5 bases of the junction unmatched. CDR3 bases: TGCAGTGCTATATCACTAGCGGGTTACAATGAGCAGTTCTTC. Its protein is CSAISLAGYNEQFF.

This clonotype was seen more than once but under ten times. The chain employs TRBV12-3 or TRBV12-4 and TRBJ1-5, with 9 bases identical to TRBD1. The CDR3 sequence is 15 residues long. The V gene end was trimmed by 6 bases and the J gene end by 2 bases; junction bases not matched to a gene: 5. The CDR3 DNA follows: TGTGCCAGCAGATCCAGGACAGGGGGCAATCAGCCCCAGCATTTT. This gives the protein CASRSRTGGNQPQHF.

The V and J genes are TRBV6-1 and TRBJ1-6, with D hard to call. The CDR3 length is 12 residues. Germline lookup yields CDR1 MNHNS and CDR2 SASEGT. V was clipped by 5 bases and J by 11 bases, with 10 bases between them. CDR3 loop: CASSQQSTPLHF. DNA for the CDR3: TGTGCCAGCAGTCAGCAGAGCACACCCCTCCACTTT.

On this clonotype: This may be a read error: a much more frequent sequence differs by one nucleotide. The V gene is TRBV24-1, the J gene TRBJ2-5, with 7 bases aligning to TRBD2. The CDR3 contains 13 residues. In germline, CDR1 is KGHDR, CDR2 SFDVKD. CDR3 sequence: CSTSGGGQETQYF. The CDR3 DNA is TGTTCCACCAGTGGGGGGGGTCAAGAGACCCAGTACTTC.

J is TRBJ2-5 and V is TRBV5-1, with unresolved D. The CDR3 spans 14 residues. Per the germline V gene, CDR1 is SGHRS and CDR2 is YFSETQ. Trimming took 4 bases from V and 5 from J, leaving 15 bases between them. The CDR3, as DNA: TGCGCCAGCAGCGCCGGAAAGGCCGGTGAGACCCAGTACTTC. This gives the protein CASSAGKAGETQYF. The variable domain in full, completed from reference TRBV5-1 and TRBJ2-5, reads KAGVTQTPRYLIKTRGQQVTLSCSPISGHRSVSWYQQTPGQGLQFLFEYFSETQRNKGNFPGRFSGRQFSNSRSEMNVSTLELGDSALYLCASSAGKAGETQYFGPGTRLLVL.

This clonotype occurred many times. This sequence joins TRBV5-6 and TRBJ1-5, with D perhaps matching TRBD1 (6 bases). Germline V CDR1 and CDR2: SGHDT, YYEEEE. The CDR3 totals 15 residues. Trimming cost V 3 bases and J 1 base, with 11 bases left between them. CDR3 DNA sequence: TGTGCCAGCAGCTCCGGGGGGCAGAGCAATCAGCCCCAGCATTTT. This translates into CASSSGGQSNQPQHF.

This sequence joins TRBV9 and TRBJ2-1, with D possibly matching TRBD2 (5 bases). Trimming stripped 0 bases from V and 1 base from J, with 20 bases between. Germline lookup yields CDR1 SGDLS and CDR2 YYNGEE. The CDR3 length is 19 residues. In DNA form, the CDR3 reads TGTGCCAGCAGCGTAGGGGTAGGGTCGGGGTTTGATTCCTACAATGAGCAGTTCTTC. Translating it yields CASSVGVGSGFDSYNEQFF.

This clonotype was seen a few times. This sequence joins TRBV12-3 or TRBV12-4 and TRBJ2-4; 8 bases match TRBD1. Unmatched junction bases numbered 5, after V lost 6 bases and J lost 1 base. The CDR3 covers 15 residues. The CDR3 sequence: CASSLGQGAKNIQYF. The CDR3 DNA sequence: TGTGCCAGCAGCCTCGGACAGGGCGCCAAAAACATTCAGTACTTC.

The sample holds a few counts of this clonotype. The rearrangement links TRBV7-2 to TRBJ2-5; D is possibly TRBD1 or TRBD2 (5 bases each). The V end was cut by 2 bases, the J end by 5 bases, with 9 bases between. This CDR3 spans 13 amino acids. Germline V gene sequence: CDR1 SGHTA, CDR2 FQGNSA. CDR3 protein: CASSLSREETQYF. CDR3 DNA: TGTGCCAGCAGCTTAAGCAGGGAGGAGACCCAGTACTTC. The variable domain in full, with the rest retrieved from reference TRBV7-2 and TRBJ2-5, is GAGVSQSPSNKVTEKGKDVELRCDPISGHTALYWYRQSLGQGLEFLIYFQGNSAPDKSGLPSDRFSAERTGGSVSTLTIQRTQQEDSAVYLCASSLSREETQYFGPGTRLLVL.

There are a few counts of this clonotype. The chain joins TRBV7-9 to TRBJ2-1, with D possibly TRBD2 on 7 matching bases. Germline V gives CDR1 SEHNR, CDR2 FQNEAQ (reference sequence). The CDR3 sequence is 15 residues long. Deletions cut 8 bases from V and 3 bases from J, with 17 bases between. Written as DNA, the CDR3 is TGTGCCAGCGGACAAGGGGGGGGTTTCTACAATGAGCAGTTCTTC. This translates into CASGQGGGFYNEQFF.

CDR3 in DNA: TGTGCCAGCAGCAAAGTCCTTGGGGGTCCTGGAAACACCATATATTTT. Encoded protein: CASSKVLGGPGNTIYF. The chain recombines TRBV21-1 with TRBJ1-3; the DNA was not used to check the table's D call, TRBD1. TRBV21-1 has pseudogene status. The CDR3 extends over 16 amino acids.

The chain joins TRBV7-2 to TRBJ2-7; D is possibly TRBD2 (6 bases). The CDR3 runs to 17 residues. Trimming removed 4 bases at V and 0 bases at J, with 19 bases between. Germline lookup yields CDR1 SGHTA and CDR2 FQGNSA. The CDR3 coding sequence is TGTGCCAGCAGCTCGATGGGCTGGGACTCCTACTCCTACGAGCAGTACTTC. As protein: CASSSMGWDSYSYEQYF. The whole variable domain, remainder taken from reference TRBV7-2 and TRBJ2-7, is GAGVSQSPSNKVTEKGKDVELRCDPISGHTALYWYRQSLGQGLEFLIYFQGNSAPDKSGLPSDRFSAERTGGSVSTLTIQRTQQEDSAVYLCASSSMGWDSYSYEQYFGPGTRLTVT.

This chain connects TRBV5-1 to TRBJ2-5; D is perhaps TRBD1 (5 bases). The CDR3 runs 20 residues. Deletions cut 0 bases from V and 7 bases from J, with 31 bases between. Germline V gene sequence: CDR1 SGHRS, CDR2 YFSETQ. Here the CDR3 reads CASSLEGDNSRGGPIGTQYF. The CDR3 DNA reads TGCGCCAGCAGCTTGGAAGGGGATAACTCTCGAGGCGGACCCATCGGGACCCAGTACTTC.

The chain is built from TRBV21-1 and TRBJ1-1; the listed D gene, TRBD1, was not tested against the DNA. TRBV21-1 is a recognized pseudogene. The CDR3 covers 15 residues. The CDR3 nucleotides read TGTGCCAGCAGCCAGATCAGGGGGGGGTACACTGAAGCTTTCTTT. It specifies CASSQIRGGYTEAFF.

The V call is TRBV5-1, the J call TRBJ2-4, with D perhaps TRBD2 (5 bases). Deletions cut 6 bases from V and 3 bases from J, with 16 bases between. The CDR3 has 15 amino acids. The germline CDR1 and CDR2 sequences are SGHRS and YFSETQ. The CDR3 loop reads CASNGSEPIKNIQYF. The DNA for the CDR3 is TGCGCCAGCAATGGGAGCGAGCCGATCAAAAACATTCAGTACTTC.

Comment on this clonotype: The germline gene is not matched at one end of the junction; a read error may be the cause. This chain uses TRBV12-3 or TRBV12-4 with TRBJ1-2; TRBD1 might be the D (5 bases). This CDR3 is 15 amino acids long. CDR3 nucleotide sequence: TGTGCCAGCAGTTTTGGGGTCAGGGTTAACTTTGGCTACACCTTC. Translated, it gives CASSFGVRVNFGYTF.

The rearrangement joins TRBV20-1 to TRBJ2-7, with TRBD2 as a possible D gene (5 bases). Germline CDR1 is DFQATT and CDR2 is SNEGSKA (reference sequence). CDR3 length: 13 amino acids. V was trimmed by 8 bases and J by 0 bases, leaving 14 bases between them. The CDR3 protein is CSPYPGFSYEQYF. In nucleotides, the CDR3 is TGCAGTCCATATCCGGGGTTCTCCTACGAGCAGTACTTC.

The sample holds many counts of this clonotype. The chain recombines TRBV12-3 or TRBV12-4 with TRBJ2-2, with D possibly called TRBD1 or TRBD2 (5 bases each). V lost 3 bases and J lost 6, with 14 bases in between. The CDR3 loop spans 15 amino acids. CDR3 in DNA: TGTGCCAGCAGTTTGAAGGGGATCGGGGCCGGGGAGCTGTTTTTT. Translating it yields CASSLKGIGAGELFF.

The rearrangement uses TRBV6-1 and TRBJ2-3; 9 bases line up with TRBD2. The germline V gene encodes CDR1 MNHNS and CDR2 SASEGT. The CDR3 loop spans 13 amino acids. In nucleotides, the CDR3 is TGTGTCTCGGCTAGCGGGGGCACAGATACGCAGTATTTT. Translated, it gives CVSASGGTDTQYF.

This clonotype was counted at least ten times. The V call is TRBV7-2, the J call TRBJ2-1; perhaps D is TRBD1 or TRBD2 (5 bases each). V lost 5 bases and J 3 bases, leaving 14 bases between the germline ends. CDR1 is SGHTA, CDR2 FQGNSA, per germline. CDR3 length: 15 amino acids. CDR3 region: CASSPKGTVYNEQFF. Written as DNA, the CDR3 is TGTGCCAGCAGCCCAAAAGGGACCGTCTACAATGAGCAGTTCTTC.

This chain links TRBV15 with TRBJ2-2, with a weak D call TRBD1 (6 bases). The CDR3 runs to 14 residues. Germline V gene lookup returns CDR1 LNHNV and CDR2 YYDKDF (reference sequence). V lost 8 bases and J lost 4, with 14 bases in between. The CDR3 loop is CATRRQAPTGELFF. The CDR3 DNA is TGTGCCACCCGCCGACAGGCCCCCACCGGGGAGCTGTTTTTT. The whole variable domain, remainder taken from reference TRBV15 and TRBJ2-2, is DAMVIQNPRYQVTQFGKPVTLSCSQTLNHNVMYWYQQKSSQAPKLLFHYYDKDFNNEADTPDNFQSRRPNTSFCFLDIRSPGLGDTAMYLCATRRQAPTGELFFGEGSRLTVL.

The chain uses TRBV28 and TRBJ2-5, with D perhaps matching TRBD1 (6 bases). From germline, CDR1 is MDHEN and CDR2 SYDVKM. The CDR3 covers 15 residues. The V gene lost 2 bases and the J gene lost 5 bases, with 15 bases spanning the gap. CDR3 in amino acids: CASSLIRGPSETQYF. DNA for the CDR3: TGTGCCAGCAGTTTAATCAGGGGCCCATCGGAGACCCAGTACTTC.

The gene calls are TRBV10-3 and TRBJ1-6; D might be TRBD1 (6 bases). This CDR3 spans 13 amino acids. The V end was cut by 6 bases, the J end by 8 bases, with 11 bases between. Germline lookup yields CDR1 ENHRY and CDR2 SYGVKD. CDR3 sequence reads: CAIRGQTDSPLHF. DNA for the CDR3: TGTGCCATCAGAGGACAGACCGATTCACCCCTCCACTTT.

The chain has TRBV7-9 and TRBJ2-1; D is ambiguous. The CDR3 is 15 residues long. V dropped 4 bases and J dropped 2 bases, with 12 bases sitting between them. Germline V gene lookup returns CDR1 SEHNR and CDR2 FQNEAQ (reference sequence). The CDR3 region is CASSSLRLPYNEQFF. In nucleotides, the CDR3 is TGTGCCAGCAGCTCCCTCCGGCTTCCCTACAATGAGCAGTTCTTC.

This chain links TRBV12-3 or TRBV12-4 with TRBJ1-1; D unresolved. The CDR3 covers 12 residues. Deletions cut 5 bases from V and 4 bases from J, with 8 bases between. The CDR3 here is CASSTVPTEAFF. The CDR3 DNA reads as TGTGCCAGCAGTACAGTGCCCACTGAAGCTTTCTTT.

The rearrangement links TRBV7-2 to TRBJ2-1; TRBD1 is a possible D gene (6 bases). The germline gives CDR1 SGHTA, CDR2 FQGNSA. There are 17 residues in the CDR3. Deletions cut 4 bases from V and 6 bases from J, with 22 bases between. The CDR3 coding sequence is TGTGCCAGCAGCTCTCCCCCGGGCAGGGGACAAGTCAATGAGCAGTTCTTC. It encodes CASSSPPGRGQVNEQFF.

The chain combines TRBV10-2 with TRBJ2-3; D could derive from TRBD1 or TRBD2 (6 bases each). V lost 2 bases and J 3 bases, leaving 12 bases between the germline ends. CDR1 and CDR2 (germline): WSHSY, SAAADI. This CDR3 has 15 residues. CDR3 sequence (DNA): TGCGCCAGCAGTGAGCAAGGGGGGAGTACAGATACGCAGTATTTT. It specifies CASSEQGGSTDTQYF.

This rearrangement joins TRBV21-1 to TRBJ2-7; the D call TRBD1 from the table was never checked on the DNA. TRBV21-1 is designated a pseudogene. This CDR3 region has 13 residues. This CDR3 is CASLVTGHYEQYF. The DNA for the CDR3 is TGTGCCAGCCTCGTTACAGGCCACTACGAGCAGTACTTC.

V gene TRBV28 combines with J gene TRBJ1-5; D call uncertain. This CDR3 comprises 14 residues. Germline assignment: CDR1 MDHEN and CDR2 SYDVKM. V lost 3 bases to trimming and J lost 5 bases, with 11 bases between them. The CDR3 DNA reads TGTGCCAGCAGTTTTTGGGCAGATGATCAGCCCCAGCATTTT. Protein product: CASSFWADDQPQHF. Filled out from reference TRBV28 and TRBJ1-5, the complete variable domain reads DVKVTQSSRYLVKRTGEKVFLECVQDMDHENMFWYRQDPGLGLRLIYFSYDVKMKEKGDIPEGYSVSREKKERFSLILESASTNQTSMYLCASSFWADDQPQHFGDGTRLSIL.